The table lists the clone carrying this T cell receptor beta chain with many counts. Its specificity is unknown. The junction departs from germline at one end; a sequencing error may be responsible. TCRdb processed the RT-PCR reads anew with MiXCR; each CDR3 protein has one entry. The table includes under 200,000 distinct CDR3 sequences, roughly 10% detected once. This sample is part of a study of response to subunit inactivated influenza vaccine. Study conclusions and caveats: T cells newly recruited by each seasonal influenza vaccination are few, the authors suggested.

This clonotype was sampled from a man aged 45 to 75 who received an inactivated influenza vaccine. The specimen was CD8+ T cells sorted from PBMCs, collected around 25 months after vaccination.

Here the CDR3 DNA reads TGTGCCAGCGGCTTAACCCCAGGGAATGGCTACACCTTC. Encoded protein: CASGLTPGNGYTF. V is TRBV7-3 and J is TRBJ1-2, with D tentatively TRBD1 (5 bases). CDR3 length: 13 residues. Germline CDR1 and CDR2: SGHTA and FQGTGA.